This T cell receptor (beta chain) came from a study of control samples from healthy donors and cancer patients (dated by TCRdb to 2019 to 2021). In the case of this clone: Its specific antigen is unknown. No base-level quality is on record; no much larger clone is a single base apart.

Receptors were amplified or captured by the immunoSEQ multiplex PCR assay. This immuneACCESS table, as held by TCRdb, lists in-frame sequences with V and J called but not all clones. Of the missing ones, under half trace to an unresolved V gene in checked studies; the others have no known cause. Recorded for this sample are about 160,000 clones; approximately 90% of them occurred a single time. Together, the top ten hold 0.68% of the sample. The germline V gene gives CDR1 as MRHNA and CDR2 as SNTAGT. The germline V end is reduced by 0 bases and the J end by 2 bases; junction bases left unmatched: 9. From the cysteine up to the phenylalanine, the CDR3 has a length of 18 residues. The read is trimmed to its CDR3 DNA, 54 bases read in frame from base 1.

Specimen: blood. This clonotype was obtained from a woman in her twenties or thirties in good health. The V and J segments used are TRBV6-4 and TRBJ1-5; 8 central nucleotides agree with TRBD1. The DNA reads TGTGCCAGCAGTGACTCCAGGACAGGGTCCGGGGGCAATCAGCCCCAGCATTTT. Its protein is CASSDSRTGSGGNQPQHF.